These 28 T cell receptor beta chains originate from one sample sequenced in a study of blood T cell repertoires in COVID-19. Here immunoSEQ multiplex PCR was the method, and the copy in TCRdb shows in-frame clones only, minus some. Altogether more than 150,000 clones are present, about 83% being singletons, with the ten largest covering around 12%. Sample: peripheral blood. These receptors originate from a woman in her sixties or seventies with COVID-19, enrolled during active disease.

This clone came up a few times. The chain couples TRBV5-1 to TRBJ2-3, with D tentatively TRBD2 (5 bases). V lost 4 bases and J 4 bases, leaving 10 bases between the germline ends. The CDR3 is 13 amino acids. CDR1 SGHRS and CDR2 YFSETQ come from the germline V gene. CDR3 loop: CASSLRTADTQYF. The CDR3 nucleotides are TGCGCCAGCAGCCTTCGGACTGCAGATACGCAGTATTTT.

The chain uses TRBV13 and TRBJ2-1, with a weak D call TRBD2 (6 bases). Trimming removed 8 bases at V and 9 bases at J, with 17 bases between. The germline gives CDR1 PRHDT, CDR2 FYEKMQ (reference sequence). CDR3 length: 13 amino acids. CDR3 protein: CASRDWRTVEQFF. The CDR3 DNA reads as TGTGCCAGCCGGGACTGGCGGACCGTTGAGCAGTTCTTC.

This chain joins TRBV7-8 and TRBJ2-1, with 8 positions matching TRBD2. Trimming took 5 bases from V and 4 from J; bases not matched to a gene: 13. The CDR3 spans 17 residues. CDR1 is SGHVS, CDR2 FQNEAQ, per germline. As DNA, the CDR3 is TGTGCCAGCAGCGGGGGCGGGAGGCCCAGTAATTACAATGAGCAGTTCTTC. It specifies CASSGGGRPSNYNEQFF. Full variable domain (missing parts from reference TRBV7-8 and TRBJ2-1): GAGVSQSPRYKVAKRGQDVALRCDPISGHVSLFWYQQALGQGPEFLTYFQNEAQLDKSGLPSDRFFAERPEGSVSTLKIQRTQQEDSAVYLCASSGGGRPSNYNEQFFGPGTRLTVL.

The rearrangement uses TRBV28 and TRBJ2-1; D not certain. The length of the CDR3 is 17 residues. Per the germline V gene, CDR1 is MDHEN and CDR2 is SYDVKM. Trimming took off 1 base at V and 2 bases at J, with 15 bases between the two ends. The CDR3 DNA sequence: TGTGCCAGCAGTTTATATCCGATGGGCAATCCCTACAATGAGCAGTTCTTC. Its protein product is CASSLYPMGNPYNEQFF.

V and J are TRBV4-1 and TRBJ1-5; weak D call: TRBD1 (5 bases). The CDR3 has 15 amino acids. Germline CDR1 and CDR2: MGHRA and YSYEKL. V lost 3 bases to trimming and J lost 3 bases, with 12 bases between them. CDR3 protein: CASSHPDRPNQPQHF. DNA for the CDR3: TGCGCCAGCAGCCATCCCGACAGACCCAATCAGCCCCAGCATTTT.

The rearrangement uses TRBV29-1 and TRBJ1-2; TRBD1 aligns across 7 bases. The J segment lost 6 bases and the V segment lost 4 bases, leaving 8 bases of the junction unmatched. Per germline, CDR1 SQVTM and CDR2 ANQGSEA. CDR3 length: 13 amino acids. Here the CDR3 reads CSVGTQGHHGYTF. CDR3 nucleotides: TGCAGCGTTGGGACACAGGGGCATCATGGCTACACCTTC.

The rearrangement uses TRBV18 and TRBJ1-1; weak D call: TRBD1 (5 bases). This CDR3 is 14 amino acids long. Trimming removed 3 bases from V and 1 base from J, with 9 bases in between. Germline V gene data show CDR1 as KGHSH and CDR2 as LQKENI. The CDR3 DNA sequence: TGTGCCAGCTCACCGGGACTCTCGAACACTGAAGCTTTCTTT. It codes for CASSPGLSNTEAFF.

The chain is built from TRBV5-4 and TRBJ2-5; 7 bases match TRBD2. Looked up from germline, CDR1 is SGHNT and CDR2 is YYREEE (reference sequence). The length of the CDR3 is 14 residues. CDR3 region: CADSIRGVQETQYF. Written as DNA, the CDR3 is TGTGCAGACAGCATCCGGGGGGTCCAAGAGACCCAGTACTTC.

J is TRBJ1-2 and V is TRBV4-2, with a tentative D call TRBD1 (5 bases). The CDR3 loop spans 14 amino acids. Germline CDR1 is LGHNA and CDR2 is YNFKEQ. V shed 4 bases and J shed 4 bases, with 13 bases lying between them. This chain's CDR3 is CASSLRDLGYGYTF. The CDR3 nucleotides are TGTGCCAGCAGCCTCCGGGACTTAGGCTATGGCTACACCTTC.

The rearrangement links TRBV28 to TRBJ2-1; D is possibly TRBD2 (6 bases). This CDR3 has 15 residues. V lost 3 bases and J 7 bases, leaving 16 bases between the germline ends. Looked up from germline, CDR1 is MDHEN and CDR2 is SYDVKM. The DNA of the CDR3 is TGTGCCAGCAGTTTTGGAGGGGCGGCTGGGAATGAGCAGTTCTTC. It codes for CASSFGGAAGNEQFF.

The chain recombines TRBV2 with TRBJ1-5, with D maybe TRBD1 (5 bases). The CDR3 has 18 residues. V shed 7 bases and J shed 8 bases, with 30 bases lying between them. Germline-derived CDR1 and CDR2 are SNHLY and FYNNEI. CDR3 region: CASKIFRGDAFVEEPQHF. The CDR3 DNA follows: TGTGCCAGCAAGATCTTTCGGGGGGACGCTTTTGTGGAAGAGCCCCAGCATTTT.

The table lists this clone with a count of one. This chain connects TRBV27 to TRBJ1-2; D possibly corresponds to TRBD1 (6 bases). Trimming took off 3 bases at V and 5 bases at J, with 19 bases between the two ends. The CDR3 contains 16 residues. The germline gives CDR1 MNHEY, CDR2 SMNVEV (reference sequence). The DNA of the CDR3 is TGTGCCAGCAGTTTGGGGGCCGACAGGCCCCTTTATGGCTACACCTTC. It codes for CASSLGADRPLYGYTF.

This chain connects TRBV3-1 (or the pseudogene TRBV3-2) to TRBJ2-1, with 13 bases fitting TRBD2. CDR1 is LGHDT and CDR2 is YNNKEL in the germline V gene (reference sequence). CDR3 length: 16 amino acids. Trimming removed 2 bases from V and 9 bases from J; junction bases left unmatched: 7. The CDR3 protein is CASSQHRLAGGSEQFF. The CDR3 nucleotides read TGTGCCAGCAGCCAACATAGACTAGCGGGAGGCAGTGAGCAGTTCTTC.

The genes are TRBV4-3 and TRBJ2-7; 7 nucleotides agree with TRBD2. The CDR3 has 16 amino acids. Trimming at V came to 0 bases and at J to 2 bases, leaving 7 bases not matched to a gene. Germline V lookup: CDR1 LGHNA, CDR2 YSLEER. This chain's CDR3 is CASSQDRGVGTYEQYF. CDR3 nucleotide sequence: TGCGCCAGCAGCCAAGATCGGGGGGTCGGGACCTACGAGCAGTACTTC.

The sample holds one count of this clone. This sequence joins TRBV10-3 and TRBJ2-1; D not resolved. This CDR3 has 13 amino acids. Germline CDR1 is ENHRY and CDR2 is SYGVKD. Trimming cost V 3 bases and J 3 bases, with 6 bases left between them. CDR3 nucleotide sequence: TGTGCCATCAGTGAAAGCAACTACAATGAGCAGTTCTTC. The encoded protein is CAISESNYNEQFF.

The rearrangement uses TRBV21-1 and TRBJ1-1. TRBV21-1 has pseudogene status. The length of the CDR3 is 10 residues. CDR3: CASSPRGAFF. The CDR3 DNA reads TGTGCCAGCAGCCCTCGAGGGGCTTTCTTT.

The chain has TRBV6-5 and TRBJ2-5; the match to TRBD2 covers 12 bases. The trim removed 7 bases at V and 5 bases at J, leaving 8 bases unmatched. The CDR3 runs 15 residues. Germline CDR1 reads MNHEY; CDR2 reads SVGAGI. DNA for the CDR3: TGTGCCAGCACCTCAGGGACTAGCGGGCGGGAGACCCAGTACTTC. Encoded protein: CASTSGTSGRETQYF.

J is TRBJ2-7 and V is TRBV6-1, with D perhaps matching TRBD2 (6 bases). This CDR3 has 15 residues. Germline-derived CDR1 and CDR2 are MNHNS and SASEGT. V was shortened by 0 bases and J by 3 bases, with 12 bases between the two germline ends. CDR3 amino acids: CASSEAGGSGYEQYF. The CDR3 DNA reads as TGTGCCAGCAGTGAAGCGGGGGGTAGTGGCTACGAGCAGTACTTC.

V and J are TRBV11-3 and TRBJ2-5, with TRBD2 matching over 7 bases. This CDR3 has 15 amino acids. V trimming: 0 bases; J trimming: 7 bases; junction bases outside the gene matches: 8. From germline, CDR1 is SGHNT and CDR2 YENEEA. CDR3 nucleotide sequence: TGTGCCAGCAGCTTAGATCAGGGAGGGAGCGGGACCCAGTACTTC. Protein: CASSLDQGGSGTQYF.

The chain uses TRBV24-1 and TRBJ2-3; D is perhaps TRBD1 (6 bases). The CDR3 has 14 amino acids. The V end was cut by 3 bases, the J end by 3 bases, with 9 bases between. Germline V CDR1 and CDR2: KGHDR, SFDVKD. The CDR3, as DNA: TGTGCCACCAGTGATGTTCAGGGGACAGATACGCAGTATTTT. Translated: CATSDVQGTDTQYF.

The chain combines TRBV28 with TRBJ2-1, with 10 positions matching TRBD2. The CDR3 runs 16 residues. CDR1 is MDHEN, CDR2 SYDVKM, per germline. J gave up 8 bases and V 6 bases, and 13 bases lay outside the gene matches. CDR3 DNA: TGTGCCAGCAGCCACACCCTAGCGGGAGCAGGCGATGAGCAGTTCTTC. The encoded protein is CASSHTLAGAGDEQFF.

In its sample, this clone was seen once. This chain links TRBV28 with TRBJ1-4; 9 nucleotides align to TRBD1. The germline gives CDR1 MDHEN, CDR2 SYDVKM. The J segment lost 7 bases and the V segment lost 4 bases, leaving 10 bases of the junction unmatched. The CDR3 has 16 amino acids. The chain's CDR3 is CASSYYQQGAGEKLFF. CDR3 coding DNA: TGTGCCAGCAGTTATTACCAACAGGGGGCAGGTGAAAAACTGTTTTTT.

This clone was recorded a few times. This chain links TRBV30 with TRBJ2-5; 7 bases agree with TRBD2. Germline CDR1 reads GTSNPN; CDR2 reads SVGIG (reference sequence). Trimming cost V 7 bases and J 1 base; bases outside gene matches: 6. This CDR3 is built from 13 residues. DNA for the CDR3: TGTGCCTCAATGGGCGGGGGCCAAGAGACCCAGTACTTC. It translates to CASMGGGQETQYF. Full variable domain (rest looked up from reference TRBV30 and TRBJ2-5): SQTIHQWPATLVQPVGSPLSLECTVEGTSNPNLYWYRQAAGRGLQLLFYSVGIGQISSEVPQNLSASRPQDRQFILSSKKLLLSDSGFYLCASMGGGQETQYFGPGTRLLVL.

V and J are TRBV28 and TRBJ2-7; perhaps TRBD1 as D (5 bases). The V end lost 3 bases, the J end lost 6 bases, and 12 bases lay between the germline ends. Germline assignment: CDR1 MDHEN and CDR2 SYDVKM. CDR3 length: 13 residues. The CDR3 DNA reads TGTGCCAGCAGTTTCCCAGGGAACTTCGAGCAGTACTTC. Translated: CASSFPGNFEQYF. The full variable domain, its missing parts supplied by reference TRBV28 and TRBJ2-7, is DVKVTQSSRYLVKRTGEKVFLECVQDMDHENMFWYRQDPGLGLRLIYFSYDVKMKEKGDIPEGYSVSREKKERFSLILESASTNQTSMYLCASSFPGNFEQYFGPGTRLTVT.

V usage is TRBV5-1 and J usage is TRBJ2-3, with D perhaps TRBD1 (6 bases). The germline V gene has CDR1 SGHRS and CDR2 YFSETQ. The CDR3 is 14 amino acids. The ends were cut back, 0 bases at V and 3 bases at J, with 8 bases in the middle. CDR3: CASSLGTVTDTQYF. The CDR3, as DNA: TGCGCCAGCAGCTTGGGGACAGTAACAGATACGCAGTATTTT.

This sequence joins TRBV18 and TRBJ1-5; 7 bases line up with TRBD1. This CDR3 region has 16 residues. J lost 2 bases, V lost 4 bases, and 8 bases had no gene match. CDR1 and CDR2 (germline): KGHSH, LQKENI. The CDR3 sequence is CASSRTTGTGNQPQHF. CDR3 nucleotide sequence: TGTGCCAGCTCACGAACGACAGGGACGGGCAATCAGCCCCAGCATTTT.

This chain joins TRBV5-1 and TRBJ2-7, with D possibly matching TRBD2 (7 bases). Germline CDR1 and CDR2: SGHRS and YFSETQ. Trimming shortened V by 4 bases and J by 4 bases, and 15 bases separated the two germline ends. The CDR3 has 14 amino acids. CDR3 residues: CASSPTGGAYEQYF. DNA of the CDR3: TGCGCCAGCAGCCCGACGGGGGGCGCATACGAGCAGTACTTC.

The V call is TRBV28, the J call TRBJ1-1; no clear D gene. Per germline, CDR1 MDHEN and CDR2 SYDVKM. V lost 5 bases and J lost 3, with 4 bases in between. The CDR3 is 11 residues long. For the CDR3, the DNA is TGTGCCAGCAGTCTGTACACTGAAGCTTTCTTT. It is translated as CASSLYTEAFF.